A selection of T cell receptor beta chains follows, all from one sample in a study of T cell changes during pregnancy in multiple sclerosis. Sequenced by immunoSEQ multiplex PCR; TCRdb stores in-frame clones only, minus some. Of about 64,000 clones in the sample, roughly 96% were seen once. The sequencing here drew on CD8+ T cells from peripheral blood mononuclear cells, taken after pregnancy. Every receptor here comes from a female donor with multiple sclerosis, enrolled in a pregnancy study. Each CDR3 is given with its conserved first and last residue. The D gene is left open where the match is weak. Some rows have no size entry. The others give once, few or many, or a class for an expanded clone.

DNA: TGCGCCAGCAGCCAAGATTGGGGGGAGGATGAAAAACTGTTTTTT
CDR3: CASSQDWGEDEKLFF
V: TRBV4-3
D: -
J: TRBJ1-4
size: -

DNA: TGTGCCAGTAGTATTCCAGGGATGAACACTGAAGCTTTCTTT
CDR3: CASSIPGMNTEAFF
V: TRBV19
D: -
J: TRBJ1-1
size: -

DNA: TGTGCCAGCAGCCGCTCCACGGGAACGGAGACCCAGTACTTC
CDR3: CASSRSTGTETQYF
V: TRBV7-8
D: -
J: TRBJ2-5
size: -

DNA: TGTGCCAGCAGCTTATTGGACAGCTACAATCAGCCCCAGCATTTT
CDR3: CASSLLDSYNQPQHF
V: TRBV7-8
D: -
J: TRBJ1-5
size: -

DNA: TGTGCCAGCAGTTTATCAGGGTTTGAGACCCAGTACTTC
CDR3: CASSLSGFETQYF
V: TRBV28
D: -
J: TRBJ2-5
size: -

DNA: TGCGCCAGCACGCGACTACCGGGAGATCCACGGGAGCAGTACTTC
CDR3: CASTRLPGDPREQYF
V: TRBV6-6
D: -
J: TRBJ2-7
size: -

DNA: TGTGCCAGCAGTCCCCTTTACGGGAACACTGAAGCTTTCTTT
CDR3: CASSPLYGNTEAFF
V: TRBV28
D: -
J: TRBJ1-1
size: -

DNA: TGTGCCAGCAGTCCACAGGGGCTGGGTGAAGCTTTCTTT
CDR3: CASSPQGLGEAFF
V: TRBV6-4
D: TRBD1
J: TRBJ1-1
size: -

DNA: TGTGCCAGTAGAACCGGGACAGCGACAGGGGCTGAGCAGTTCTTC
CDR3: CASRTGTATGAEQFF
V: TRBV19
D: TRBD1
J: TRBJ2-1
size: -

DNA: TGTGCCAGCAGCCCCAGCGGGAACCCCCAAGAGACCCAGTACTTC
CDR3: CASSPSGNPQETQYF
V: TRBV27
D: TRBD2
J: TRBJ2-5
size: -

DNA: TGTGCCAGCAGCTTGGTCGTACAGTTACCTGAAGCTTTCTTT
CDR3: CASSLVVQLPEAFF
V: TRBV7-9
D: -
J: TRBJ1-1
size: -

DNA: TGTGCCAGCATCTGGGGGCAGGGCGCAGATACGCAGTATTTT
CDR3: CASIWGQGADTQYF
V: TRBV28
D: -
J: TRBJ2-3
size: -

DNA: TGTGCCAGCAGTGAGTCGGGACTAGTTTACAATGAGCAGTTCTTC
CDR3: CASSESGLVYNEQFF
V: TRBV25-1
D: TRBD2
J: TRBJ2-1
size: -

DNA: TGTGCCAGCAGTACCCGGGGGGAGTCCTACGAGCAGTACTTC
CDR3: CASSTRGESYEQYF
V: TRBV27
D: TRBD2
J: TRBJ2-7
size: -

DNA: TGTGCCAGCAGCAAAAGGACTGCGAACACTGAAGCTTTCTTT
CDR3: CASSKRTANTEAFF
V: TRBV7-9
D: -
J: TRBJ1-1
size: -

DNA: TGTGCCACCCGAATGGGCCCCTATGGCTACACCTTC
CDR3: CATRMGPYGYTF
V: TRBV19
D: -
J: TRBJ1-2
size: -

DNA: TGTGCCAGCAGCCCCCCAGGGGGGATCGGCACTGAAGCTTTCTTT
CDR3: CASSPPGGIGTEAFF
V: TRBV9
D: TRBD1
J: TRBJ1-1
size: -

DNA: TGTGCCAGTAGTATTAGCGGGACTGGTTCCTACAATGAGCAGTTCTTC
CDR3: CASSISGTGSYNEQFF
V: TRBV19
D: TRBD2
J: TRBJ2-1
size: -

DNA: TGCAGCGTCGCGTCGACAGGGGGCTGGGACAAAAACATTCAGTACTTC
CDR3: CSVASTGGWDKNIQYF
V: TRBV29-1
D: TRBD1
J: TRBJ2-4
size: -

DNA: TGCGCCAGCAGCCAAGTAAAAGCGCCTAGTTTTTACGAGCAGTACTTC
CDR3: CASSQVKAPSFYEQYF
V: TRBV4-3
D: -
J: TRBJ2-7
size: -

DNA: TGTGCCAGCACCGGAAGAGGGGGCGCAGGGAATGAGCAGTTCTTC
CDR3: CASTGRGGAGNEQFF
V: TRBV21-1
D: -
J: TRBJ2-1
size: -

DNA: TGTGCCAGCAGTTGGGCACTCTCATACGAGCAGTACTTC
CDR3: CASSWALSYEQYF
V: TRBV28
D: -
J: TRBJ2-7
size: -

DNA: TGTGCCAGCTCAACAGGCATGAACACTGAAGCTTTCTTT
CDR3: CASSTGMNTEAFF
V: TRBV7-9
D: -
J: TRBJ1-1
size: -

DNA: TGCGCCAGCGAGGGGCTAGCGGGGGAGCAGTTCTTC
CDR3: CASEGLAGEQFF
V: TRBV10-2
D: TRBD2
J: TRBJ2-1
size: once

DNA: TGTGCCTCCAACTCCGGGTCCTCAACCTACGAGCAGTACTTC
CDR3: CASNSGSSTYEQYF
V: TRBV9
D: -
J: TRBJ2-7
size: -

DNA: TGTGCCAGCAGCTCTCCCACACGAACTGAAGCTTTCTTT
CDR3: CASSSPTRTEAFF
V: TRBV7-9
D: -
J: TRBJ1-1
size: few

DNA: TGTGCCAGCAGTGAGGTGGCAGGTACTGGAAACACCATATATTTT
CDR3: CASSEVAGTGNTIYF
V: TRBV2
D: -
J: TRBJ1-3
size: -

DNA: TGTGCCAGCAGTACCCTACAGGGTCGGGACGAGCAGTACTTC
CDR3: CASSTLQGRDEQYF
V: TRBV28
D: -
J: TRBJ2-7
size: -

DNA: TGTGCCAGCAGCACCCAGGGGTTCACTGAAGCTTTCTTT
CDR3: CASSTQGFTEAFF
V: TRBV5-4
D: -
J: TRBJ1-1
size: few

DNA: TGCAGCGTTGAATCGGGCAGGGGAAGCTCCTACGAGCAGTACTTC
CDR3: CSVESGRGSSYEQYF
V: TRBV29-1
D: -
J: TRBJ2-7
size: -

DNA: TGTGCCAGCAGTTTGACAGGGATCAACACTGAAGCTTTCTTT
CDR3: CASSLTGINTEAFF
V: TRBV6-6
D: TRBD1
J: TRBJ1-1
size: -

DNA: TGTGCCAGCAGCTTGGGCCGAGATGAGCAGTTCTTC
CDR3: CASSLGRDEQFF
V: TRBV27
D: -
J: TRBJ2-1
size: -

DNA: TGTGCCAGCTCACCTATGCTCCGGGACTGGGGTTACAATGAGCAGTTCTTC
CDR3: CASSPMLRDWGYNEQFF
V: TRBV18
D: -
J: TRBJ2-1
size: once

DNA: TGTGCCAGCAGCTTGGAGGCTAGCGGGAGTAATGAGCAGTTCTTC
CDR3: CASSLEASGSNEQFF
V: TRBV5-6
D: TRBD2
J: TRBJ2-1
size: -

DNA: TGTGCCAGCAGCTCCGGACTAGCGACGGGGACCCAGTACTTC
CDR3: CASSSGLATGTQYF
V: TRBV7-9
D: TRBD2
J: TRBJ2-5
size: -

DNA: TGCAGCGTTGCCCTAGCGAGTCGCTACGAGCAGTACTTC
CDR3: CSVALASRYEQYF
V: TRBV29-1
D: -
J: TRBJ2-7
size: -